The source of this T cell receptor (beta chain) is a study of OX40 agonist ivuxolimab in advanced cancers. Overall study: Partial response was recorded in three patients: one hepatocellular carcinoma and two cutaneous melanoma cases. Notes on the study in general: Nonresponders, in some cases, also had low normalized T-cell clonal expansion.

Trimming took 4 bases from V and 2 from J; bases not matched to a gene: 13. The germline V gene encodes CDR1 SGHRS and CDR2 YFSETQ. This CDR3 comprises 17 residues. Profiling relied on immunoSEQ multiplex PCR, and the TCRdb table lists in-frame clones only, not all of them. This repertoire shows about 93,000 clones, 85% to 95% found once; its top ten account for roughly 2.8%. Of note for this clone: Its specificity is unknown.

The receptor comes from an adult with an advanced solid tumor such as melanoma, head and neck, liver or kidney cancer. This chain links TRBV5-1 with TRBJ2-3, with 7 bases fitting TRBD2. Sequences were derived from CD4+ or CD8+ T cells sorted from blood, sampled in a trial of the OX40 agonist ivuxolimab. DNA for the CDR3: TGCGCCAGCAGCCCCTCCGAGGGGAGGGGAGACACAGATACGCAGTATTTT. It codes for CASSPSEGRGDTDTQYF. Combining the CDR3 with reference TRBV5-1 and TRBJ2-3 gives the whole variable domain KAGVTQTPRYLIKTRGQQVTLSCSPISGHRSVSWYQQTPGQGLQFLFEYFSETQRNKGNFPGRFSGRQFSNSRSEMNVSTLELGDSALYLCASSPSEGRGDTDTQYFGPGTRLTVL.